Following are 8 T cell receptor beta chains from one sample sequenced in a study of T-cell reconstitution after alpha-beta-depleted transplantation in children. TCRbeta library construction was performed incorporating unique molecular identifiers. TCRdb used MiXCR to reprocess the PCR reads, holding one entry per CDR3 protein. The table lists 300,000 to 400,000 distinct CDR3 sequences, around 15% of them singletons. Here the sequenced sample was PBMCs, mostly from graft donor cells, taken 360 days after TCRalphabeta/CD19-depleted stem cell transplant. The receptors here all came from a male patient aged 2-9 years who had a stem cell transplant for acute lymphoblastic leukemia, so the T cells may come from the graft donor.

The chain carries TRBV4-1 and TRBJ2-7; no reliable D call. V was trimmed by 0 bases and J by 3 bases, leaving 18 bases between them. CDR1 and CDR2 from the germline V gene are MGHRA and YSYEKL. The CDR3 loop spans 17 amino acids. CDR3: CASSQDKWTDRIYEQYF. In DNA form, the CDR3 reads TGCGCCAGCAGCCAAGATAAATGGACGGACCGCATCTACGAGCAGTACTTC.

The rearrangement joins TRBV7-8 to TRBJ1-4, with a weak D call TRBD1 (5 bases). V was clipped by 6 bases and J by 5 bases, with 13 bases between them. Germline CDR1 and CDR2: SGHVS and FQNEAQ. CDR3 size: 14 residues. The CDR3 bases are TGTGCCAGCAGGATGGGACGGCTAAATGAAAAACTGTTTTTT. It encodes CASRMGRLNEKLFF. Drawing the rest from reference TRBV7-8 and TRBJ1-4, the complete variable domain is GAGVSQSPRYKVAKRGQDVALRCDPISGHVSLFWYQQALGQGPEFLTYFQNEAQLDKSGLPSDRFFAERPEGSVSTLKIQRTQQEDSAVYLCASRMGRLNEKLFFGSGTQLSVL.

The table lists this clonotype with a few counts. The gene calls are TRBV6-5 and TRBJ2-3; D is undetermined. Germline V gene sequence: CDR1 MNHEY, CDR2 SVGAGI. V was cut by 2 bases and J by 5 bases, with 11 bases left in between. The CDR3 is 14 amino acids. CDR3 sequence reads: CASSYLAARDTQYF. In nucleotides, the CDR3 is TGTGCCAGCAGTTACCTGGCTGCTCGAGATACGCAGTATTTT.

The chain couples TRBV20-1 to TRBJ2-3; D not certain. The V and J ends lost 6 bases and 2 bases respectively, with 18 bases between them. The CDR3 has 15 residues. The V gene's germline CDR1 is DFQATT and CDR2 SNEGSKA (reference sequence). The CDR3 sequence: CSARSSGSVTDTQYF. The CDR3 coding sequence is TGCAGTGCAAGAAGTAGTGGGTCCGTCACAGATACGCAGTATTTT.

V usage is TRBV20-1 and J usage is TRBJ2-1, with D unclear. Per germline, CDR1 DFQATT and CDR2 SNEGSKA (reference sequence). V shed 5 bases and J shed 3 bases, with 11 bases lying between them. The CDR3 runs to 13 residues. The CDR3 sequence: CSAHKQNYNEQFF. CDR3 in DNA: TGCAGTGCTCATAAGCAAAACTACAATGAGCAGTTCTTC.

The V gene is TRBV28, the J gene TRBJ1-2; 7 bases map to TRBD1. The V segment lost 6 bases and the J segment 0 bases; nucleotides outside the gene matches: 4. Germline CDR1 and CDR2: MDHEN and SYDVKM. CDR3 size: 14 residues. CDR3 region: CASRSGTANYGYTF. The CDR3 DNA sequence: TGTGCCAGCAGGTCGGGGACAGCTAACTATGGCTACACCTTC.

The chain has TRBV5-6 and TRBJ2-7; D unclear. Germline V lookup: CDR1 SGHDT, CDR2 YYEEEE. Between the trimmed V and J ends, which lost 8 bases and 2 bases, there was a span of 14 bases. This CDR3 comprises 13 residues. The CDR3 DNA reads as TGTGCCAGGGGCATTGGGATGACCTACGAGCAGTACTTC. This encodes CARGIGMTYEQYF.

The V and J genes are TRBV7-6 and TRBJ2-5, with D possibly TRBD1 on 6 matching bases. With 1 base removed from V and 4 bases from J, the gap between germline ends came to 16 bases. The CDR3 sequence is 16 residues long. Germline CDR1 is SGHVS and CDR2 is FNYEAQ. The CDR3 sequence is CASSLVGGYVGETQYF. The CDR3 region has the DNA TGTGCCAGCAGCTTAGTTGGGGGCTACGTGGGAGAGACCCAGTACTTC.